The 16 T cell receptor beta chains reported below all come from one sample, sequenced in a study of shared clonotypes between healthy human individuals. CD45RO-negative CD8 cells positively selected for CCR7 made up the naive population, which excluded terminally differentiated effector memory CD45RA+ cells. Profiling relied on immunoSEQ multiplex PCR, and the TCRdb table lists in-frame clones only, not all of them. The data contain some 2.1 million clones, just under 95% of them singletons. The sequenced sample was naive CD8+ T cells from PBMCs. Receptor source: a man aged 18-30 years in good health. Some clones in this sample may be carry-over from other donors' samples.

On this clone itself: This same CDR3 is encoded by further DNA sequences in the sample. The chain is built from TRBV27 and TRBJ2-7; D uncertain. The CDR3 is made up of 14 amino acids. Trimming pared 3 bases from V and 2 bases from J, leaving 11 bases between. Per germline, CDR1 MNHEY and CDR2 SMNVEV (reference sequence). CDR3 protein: CASSFSGSAYEQYF. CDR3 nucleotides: TGTGCCAGCAGTTTTTCAGGTTCTGCCTACGAGCAGTACTTC.

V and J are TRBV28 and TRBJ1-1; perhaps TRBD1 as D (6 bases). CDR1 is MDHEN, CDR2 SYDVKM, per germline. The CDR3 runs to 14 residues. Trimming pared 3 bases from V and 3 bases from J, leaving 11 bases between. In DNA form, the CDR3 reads TGTGCCAGCAGTTTGGGGGGCTGGTACACTGAAGCTTTCTTT. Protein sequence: CASSLGGWYTEAFF.

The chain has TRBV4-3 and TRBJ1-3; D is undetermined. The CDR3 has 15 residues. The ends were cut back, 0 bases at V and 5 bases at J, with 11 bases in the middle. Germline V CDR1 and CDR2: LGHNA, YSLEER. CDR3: CASSQDRGSRNTIYF. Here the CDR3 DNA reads TGCGCCAGCAGCCAAGACCGGGGTTCCCGAAACACCATATATTTT.

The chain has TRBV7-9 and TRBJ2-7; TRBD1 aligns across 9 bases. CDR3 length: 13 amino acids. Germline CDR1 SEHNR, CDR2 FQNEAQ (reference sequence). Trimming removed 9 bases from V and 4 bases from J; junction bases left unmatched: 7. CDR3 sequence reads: CASTGGKDYEQYF. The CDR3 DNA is TGTGCCAGTACAGGGGGCAAGGATTACGAGCAGTACTTC.

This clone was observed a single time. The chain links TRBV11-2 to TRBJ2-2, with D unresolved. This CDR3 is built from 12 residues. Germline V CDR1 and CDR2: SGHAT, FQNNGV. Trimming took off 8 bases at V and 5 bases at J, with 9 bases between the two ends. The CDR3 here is CASVSATGELFF. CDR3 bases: TGTGCCAGCGTTTCGGCGACCGGGGAGCTGTTTTTT. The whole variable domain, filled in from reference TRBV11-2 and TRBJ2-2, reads EAGVAQSPRYKIIEKRQSVAFWCNPISGHATLYWYQQILGQGPKLLIQFQNNGVVDDSQLPKDRFSAERLKGVDSTLKIQPAKLEDSAVYLCASVSATGELFFGEGSRLTVL.

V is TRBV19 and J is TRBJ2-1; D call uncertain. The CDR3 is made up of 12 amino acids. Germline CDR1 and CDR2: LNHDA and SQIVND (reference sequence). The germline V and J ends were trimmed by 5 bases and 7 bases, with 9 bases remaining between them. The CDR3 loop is CASSGARNEQFF. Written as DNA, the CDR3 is TGTGCCAGTAGTGGAGCTCGGAATGAGCAGTTCTTC.

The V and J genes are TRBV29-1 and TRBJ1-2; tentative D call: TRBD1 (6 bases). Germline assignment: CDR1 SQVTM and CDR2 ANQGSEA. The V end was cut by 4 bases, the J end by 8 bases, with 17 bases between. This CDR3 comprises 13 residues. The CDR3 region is CSVVGRGPEGYTF. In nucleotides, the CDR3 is TGCAGCGTTGTGGGCAGGGGCCCCGAGGGCTACACCTTC.

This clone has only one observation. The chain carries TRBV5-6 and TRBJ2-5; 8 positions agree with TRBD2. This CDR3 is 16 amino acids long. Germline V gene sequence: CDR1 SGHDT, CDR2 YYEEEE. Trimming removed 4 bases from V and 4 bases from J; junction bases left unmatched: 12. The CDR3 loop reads CASSPGVGRAGETQYF. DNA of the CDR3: TGTGCCAGCAGCCCCGGGGTCGGGAGGGCCGGAGAGACCCAGTACTTC.

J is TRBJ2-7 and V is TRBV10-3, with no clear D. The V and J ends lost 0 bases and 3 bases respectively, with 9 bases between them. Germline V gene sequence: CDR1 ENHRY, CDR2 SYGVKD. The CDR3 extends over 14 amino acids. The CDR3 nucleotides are TGTGCCATCAGTGAGTCGAGGATTGGCTACGAGCAGTACTTC. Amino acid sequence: CAISESRIGYEQYF.

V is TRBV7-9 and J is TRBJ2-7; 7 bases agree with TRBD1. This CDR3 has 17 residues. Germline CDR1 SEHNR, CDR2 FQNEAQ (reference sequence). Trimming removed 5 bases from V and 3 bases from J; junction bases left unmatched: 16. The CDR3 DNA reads TGTGCCAGCAGCCCCCCCCAGGGACAGTTATCCTTCTACGAGCAGTACTTC. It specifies CASSPPQGQLSFYEQYF.

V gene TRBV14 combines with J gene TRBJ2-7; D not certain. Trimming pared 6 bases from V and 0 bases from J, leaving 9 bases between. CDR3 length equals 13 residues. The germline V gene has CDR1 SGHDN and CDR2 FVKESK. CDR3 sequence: CASSPVSSYEQYF. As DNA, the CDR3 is TGTGCCAGCAGTCCTGTCAGCTCCTACGAGCAGTACTTC.

CDR3 sequence: CASTLASGTYNEQFF. In DNA form, the CDR3 reads TGTGCCAGTACTTTGGCTAGCGGAACCTACAATGAGCAGTTCTTC. The J gene is TRBJ2-1, the V gene TRBV19; 7 nucleotides line up with TRBD2. Germline CDR1 is LNHDA and CDR2 is SQIVND (reference sequence). The junction had 8 bases not matched to a gene; V was cut back by 7 bases and J by 2 bases. The CDR3 is 15 residues long.

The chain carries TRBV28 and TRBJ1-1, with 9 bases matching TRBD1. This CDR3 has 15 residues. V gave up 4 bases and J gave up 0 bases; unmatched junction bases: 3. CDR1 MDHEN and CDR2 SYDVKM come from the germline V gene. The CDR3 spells CASSSGQGMNTEAFF. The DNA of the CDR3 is TGTGCCAGCAGTTCCGGACAGGGGATGAACACTGAAGCTTTCTTT.

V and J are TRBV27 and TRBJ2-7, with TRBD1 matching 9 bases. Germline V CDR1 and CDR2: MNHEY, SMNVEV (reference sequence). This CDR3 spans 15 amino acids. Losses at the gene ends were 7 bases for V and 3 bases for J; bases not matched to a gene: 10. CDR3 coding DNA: TGTGCCAGCACCTCATGGAGGGACAGGGACTACGAGCAGTACTTC. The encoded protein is CASTSWRDRDYEQYF.

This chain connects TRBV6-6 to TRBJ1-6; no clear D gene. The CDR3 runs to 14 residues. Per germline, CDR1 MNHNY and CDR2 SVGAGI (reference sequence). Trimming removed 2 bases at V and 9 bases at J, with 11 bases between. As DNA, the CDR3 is TGTGCCAGCAGTTACGGGCCTCTCGGTTCACCCCTCCACTTT. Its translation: CASSYGPLGSPLHF.

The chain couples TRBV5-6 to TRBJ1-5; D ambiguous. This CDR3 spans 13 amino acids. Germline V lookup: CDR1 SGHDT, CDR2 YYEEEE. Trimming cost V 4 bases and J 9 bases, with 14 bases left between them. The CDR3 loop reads CASSPMGSGPQHF. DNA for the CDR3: TGTGCCAGCAGCCCCATGGGTTCGGGGCCCCAGCATTTT.